Below are 32 T cell receptor beta chains sequenced from a single sample in a study of PD-L1 blockade in urothelial cancer. Here immunoSEQ multiplex PCR was the method, and the copy in TCRdb shows in-frame clones only, minus some. The table lists roughly 43,000 clones, roughly four fifths of them singletons. This sample comprised PBMCs, obtained around atezolizumab (anti-PD-L1) treatment. The source of these receptors is a man in his 70s with urothelial cancer.

The V call is TRBV5-6, the J call TRBJ1-1; a weak D match, TRBD1 (6 bases). Trimming shortened V by 4 bases and J by 8 bases, and 15 bases separated the two germline ends. This CDR3 has 13 residues. Germline V gene lookup returns CDR1 SGHDT and CDR2 YYEEEE. The CDR3 here is CASSRSGGAEAFF. The CDR3 region has the DNA TGTGCCAGCAGCCGATCGGGGGGGGCGGAAGCTTTCTTT.

The gene calls are TRBV4-3 and TRBJ1-2; D remains ambiguous. Germline CDR1 is LGHNA and CDR2 is YSLEER. The CDR3 runs 15 residues. Trimming left V 0 bases short and J 2 bases short, with 10 bases between. As DNA, the CDR3 is TGCGCCAGCAGCCAAGAGGCAGACTTAAACTATGGCTACACCTTC. This codes for CASSQEADLNYGYTF.

This clone was picked up a small number of times. The chain links TRBV7-8 to TRBJ2-3; TRBD1 agrees at 8 bases. There are 15 residues in the CDR3. Losses at the gene ends were 1 base for V and 0 bases for J; bases not matched to a gene: 0. Germline CDR1 SGHVS, CDR2 FQNEAQ. The CDR3 DNA is TGTGCCAGCAGCTTAGACAGGGGGAGCACAGATACGCAGTATTTT. This gives the protein CASSLDRGSTDTQYF.

This clone was picked up a small number of times. J is TRBJ2-2 and V is TRBV6-5; TRBD2 matches at 9 bases. Germline V CDR1 and CDR2: MNHEY, SVGAGI. The CDR3 length is 14 residues. Trimming removed 2 bases from V and 13 bases from J; junction bases left unmatched: 8. CDR3 DNA: TGTGCCAGCAGTTACATCGCGGGAGGGCAGGGGCTGTTTTTT. Protein: CASSYIAGGQGLFF.

The chain employs TRBV10-1 and TRBJ2-1; 14 positions match TRBD2. Per the germline V gene, CDR1 is WNHNN and CDR2 is SYGVQD (reference sequence). Trimming removed 9 bases from V and 2 bases from J; junction bases left unmatched: 15. The CDR3 is 19 residues long. The CDR3 DNA reads TGCGCCAGAACCCCTTGGGGGGGACTAGCGGGAGACACCTACAATGAGCAGTTCTTC. Amino acids: CARTPWGGLAGDTYNEQFF.

The rearrangement links TRBV7-3 to TRBJ2-7; 8 bases are a match to TRBD1. CDR1 and CDR2 (germline): SGHTA, FQGTGA. V shed 5 bases, J shed 2 bases, and the junction held 5 bases outside the gene matches. This CDR3 is built from 14 residues. The chain's CDR3 is CASSIDRGPYEQYF. CDR3 coding DNA: TGTGCCAGCAGCATTGACAGGGGACCCTACGAGCAGTACTTC. Looking up the rest from reference TRBV7-3 and TRBJ2-7 gives the full variable domain: GAGVSQTPSNKVTEKGKYVELRCDPISGHTALYWYRQSLGQGPEFLIYFQGTGAADDSGLPNDRFFAVRPEGSVSTLKIQRTERGDSAVYLCASSIDRGPYEQYFGPGTRLTVT.

The chain has TRBV11-2 and TRBJ1-3, with D perhaps TRBD1 (6 bases). The V end was cut by 5 bases, the J end by 0 bases, with 14 bases between. Germline CDR1 reads SGHAT; CDR2 reads FQNNGV. The CDR3 loop spans 16 amino acids. The CDR3 sequence: CASSLARTASGNTIYF. CDR3 sequence (DNA): TGTGCCAGCAGCCTCGCCCGGACAGCCTCTGGAAACACCATATATTTT. Together with reference TRBV11-2 and TRBJ1-3, the CDR3 gives the full variable domain: EAGVAQSPRYKIIEKRQSVAFWCNPISGHATLYWYQQILGQGPKLLIQFQNNGVVDDSQLPKDRFSAERLKGVDSTLKIQPAKLEDSAVYLCASSLARTASGNTIYFGEGSWLTVV.

This clone has only a few counts. V is TRBV28 and J is TRBJ1-5, with a tentative D call TRBD1 (5 bases). V lost 10 bases and J 6 bases, leaving 19 bases between the germline ends. This CDR3 has 14 amino acids. Germline loops: CDR1 MDHEN, CDR2 SYDVKM. CDR3 DNA: TGTGCCACCCACATGAATAGGGGTATTCAGCCCCAGCATTTT. This sequence encodes CATHMNRGIQPQHF.

V is TRBV19 and J is TRBJ2-7, with 10 bases that match TRBD2. CDR1 and CDR2 (germline): LNHDA, SQIVND (reference sequence). V was pared by 3 bases and J by 4 bases, with 6 bases of the junction left unmatched. The CDR3 contains 15 residues. CDR3 in DNA: TGTGCCAGTAGTATCCTAGCGGGAGTGTTATACGAGCAGTACTTC. This gives the protein CASSILAGVLYEQYF.

This clone was counted only a few times. CDR3 sequence: CASRPLREQDEKLFF. CDR3 DNA: TGTGCCAGCAGACCCCTGAGGGAGCAGGATGAAAAACTGTTTTTT. J is TRBJ1-4 and V is TRBV6-5; D remains unclear. CDR3 size: 15 residues. The germline CDR1 and CDR2 sequences are MNHEY and SVGAGI. V dropped 6 bases and J dropped 6 bases, with 17 bases sitting between them.

The chain employs TRBV7-9 and TRBJ1-4; D remains ambiguous. V was trimmed by 5 bases and J by 8 bases, leaving 18 bases between them. The CDR3 has 15 amino acids. CDR1 SEHNR and CDR2 FQNEAQ come from the germline V gene (reference sequence). The CDR3 here is CASSPRPAGLEKLFF. CDR3 nucleotides: TGTGCCAGCAGCCCGCGGCCGGCGGGCCTAGAAAAACTGTTTTTT.

This chain connects TRBV5-1 to TRBJ2-2; 8 bases match TRBD1. This CDR3 is 17 amino acids long. Germline CDR1 is SGHRS and CDR2 is YFSETQ. V shed 5 bases, J shed 1 base, and the junction held 10 bases outside the gene matches. CDR3: CASRDDYGTGNTGELFF. CDR3 sequence (DNA): TGCGCCAGCAGGGACGATTATGGGACAGGGAACACCGGGGAGCTGTTTTTT. Using reference TRBV5-1 and TRBJ2-2 for the parts outside the CDR3, the full variable domain is KAGVTQTPRYLIKTRGQQVTLSCSPISGHRSVSWYQQTPGQGLQFLFEYFSETQRNKGNFPGRFSGRQFSNSRSEMNVSTLELGDSALYLCASRDDYGTGNTGELFFGEGSRLTVL.

This chain joins TRBV6-5 and TRBJ1-1; 9 nucleotides align to TRBD1. With V trimmed by 2 bases and J by 3 bases, 1 base remained unmatched. CDR3 length: 14 residues. The germline V gene has CDR1 MNHEY and CDR2 SVGAGI. CDR3: CASSYRTGDTEAFF. CDR3 DNA: TGTGCCAGCAGTTACCGGACAGGGGACACTGAAGCTTTCTTT.

This rearrangement joins TRBV11-3 to TRBJ2-7, with D tentatively TRBD2 (6 bases). CDR1 is SGHNT and CDR2 is YENEEA in the germline V gene. V was clipped by 6 bases and J by 0 bases, with 15 bases between them. This CDR3 comprises 15 residues. The CDR3 DNA reads TGTGCCAGCAGACAACTAGCTGAAAGCTCCTACGAGCAGTACTTC. Translating gives CASRQLAESSYEQYF.

This chain uses TRBV30 with TRBJ1-5; D ambiguous. The germline V and J ends were trimmed by 0 bases and 0 bases, with 6 bases remaining between them. This CDR3 region has 14 residues. Germline V lookup: CDR1 GTSNPN, CDR2 SVGIG (reference sequence). In DNA form, the CDR3 reads TGTGCCTGGAGTGTATCCAGTAGCAATCAGCCCCAGCATTTT. Its translation: CAWSVSSSNQPQHF.

This chain uses TRBV7-3 with TRBJ2-5, with D possibly TRBD1 on 6 matching bases. The CDR3 loop spans 13 amino acids. The germline V gene has CDR1 SGHTA and CDR2 FQGTGA. The V gene lost 6 bases and the J gene lost 5 bases, with 13 bases spanning the gap. This CDR3 reads CASSRERGETQYF. DNA for the CDR3: TGTGCCAGCAGTCGGGAAAGGGGGGAGACCCAGTACTTC.

The J gene is TRBJ2-3, the V gene TRBV7-3; a weak D match, TRBD1 (6 bases). This CDR3 is built from 15 residues. Trimming removed 4 bases at V and 5 bases at J, with 16 bases between. Germline CDR1 reads SGHTA; CDR2 reads FQGTGA. CDR3 coding DNA: TGTGCCAGCAGCTCACGGACAGCGAAGGGAGATACGCAGTATTTT. It is translated as CASSSRTAKGDTQYF.

V is TRBV14 and J is TRBJ2-7; D might be TRBD2 (6 bases). The V gene's germline CDR1 is SGHDN and CDR2 FVKESK. This CDR3 is built from 15 residues. Trimming removed 0 bases from V and 2 bases from J, with 11 bases in between. CDR3 nucleotide sequence: TGTGCCAGCAGCCAAGAACTAGCTGGAACCTACGAGCAGTACTTC. This sequence encodes CASSQELAGTYEQYF.

The chain links TRBV4-1 to TRBJ2-2, with 8 bases identical to TRBD2. The CDR3 has 18 amino acids. V shed 1 base, J shed 0 bases, and the junction held 7 bases outside the gene matches. The germline CDR1 and CDR2 sequences are MGHRA and YSYEKL. The chain's CDR3 is CASSQAPGGATNTGELFF. CDR3 nucleotide sequence: TGCGCCAGCAGCCAAGCGCCGGGGGGGGCCACGAACACCGGGGAGCTGTTTTTT.

The CDR3 region has the DNA TGTGCCAGTAGTATACCCCCGGGGACTAGCGGGAGGGGGACGAATGAGCAGTTCTTC. Its translation: CASSIPPGTSGRGTNEQFF. The rearrangement joins TRBV19 to TRBJ2-1; TRBD2 agrees at 16 bases. CDR1 is LNHDA and CDR2 is SQIVND in the germline V gene (reference sequence). The CDR3 totals 19 residues. Trimming cost V 2 bases and J 7 bases; bases outside gene matches: 11.

The chain employs TRBV6-1 and TRBJ1-1; the D gene is possibly TRBD1 (6 bases). Germline V gene lookup returns CDR1 MNHNS and CDR2 SASEGT. Trimming removed 5 bases at V and 1 base at J, with 8 bases between. The CDR3 is made up of 13 amino acids. The CDR3 loop reads CASSWGQNTEAFF. In DNA, the CDR3 is TGTGCCAGCAGTTGGGGACAGAACACTGAAGCTTTCTTT.

The genes are TRBV9 and TRBJ2-7; D might be TRBD2 (6 bases). The CDR3 covers 13 residues. Trimming removed 3 bases from V and 1 base from J, with 8 bases in between. Germline V gene data show CDR1 as SGDLS and CDR2 as YYNGEE. DNA for the CDR3: TGTGCCAGCAGCGATAGCGGTTCCTACGAGCAGTACTTC. It yields the protein CASSDSGSYEQYF.

This rearrangement joins TRBV6-8 to TRBJ1-4, with D uncertain. Trimming left V 6 bases short and J 8 bases short, with 7 bases between. Germline values: CDR1 MNHGY, CDR2 SAAAGT. The CDR3 is 11 amino acids. The CDR3, as DNA: TGTGCCAGCAGCTCGGGGGAAAAACTGTTTTTT. As protein: CASSSGEKLFF.

The chain carries TRBV19 and TRBJ2-7; tentatively, D is TRBD1 (6 bases). Per germline, CDR1 LNHDA and CDR2 SQIVND (reference sequence). V lost 2 bases to trimming and J lost 7 bases, with 12 bases between them. This CDR3 comprises 13 residues. Here the CDR3 reads CASSIQKQGEQYF. CDR3 coding DNA: TGTGCCAGTAGTATACAAAAACAGGGTGAGCAGTACTTC.

Remarks on this clone: Germline and junction disagree at one end, which may indicate a read error. Different DNA sequences within this sample yield the same CDR3. This chain uses TRBV28 with TRBJ2-7; possibly TRBD1 for D (7 bases). Germline loops: CDR1 MDHEN, CDR2 SYDVKM. The length of the CDR3 is 15 residues. The CDR3 nucleotides are TGTGCCAGTAGTTTAATGGCAGGGGGGACCTACGAGCAGTACTTC. Encoded protein: CASSLMAGGTYEQYF.

The CDR3, as DNA: TGTGCCAGCACCTTACTAGAGGCCCCCTTCGAGCAGTACTTC. Its protein product is CASTLLEAPFEQYF. The chain combines TRBV2 with TRBJ2-7; weak D call: TRBD2 (5 bases). V shed 7 bases and J shed 6 bases, with 19 bases lying between them. Germline V gene lookup returns CDR1 SNHLY and CDR2 FYNNEI. CDR3 length: 14 residues.

The gene calls are TRBV25-1 and TRBJ2-5; D call uncertain. From germline, CDR1 is MGHDK and CDR2 SYGVNS. This CDR3 is 12 amino acids long. V gave up 4 bases and J gave up 7 bases, with 10 bases separating them. CDR3 nucleotides: TGTGCCAGCAGTGGCTTCGTGCGGACCCAGTACTTC. Its protein is CASSGFVRTQYF.

Only one count was recorded for this clone. V gene TRBV5-5 combines with J gene TRBJ2-7, with D uncertain. Germline CDR1 and CDR2: SGHKS and YYEKEE (reference sequence). The CDR3 spans 12 residues. The V and J ends lost 3 bases and 2 bases respectively, with 6 bases between them. The CDR3 reads CASSSRTYEQYF. The CDR3 DNA reads TGTGCCAGCAGCTCCAGGACCTACGAGCAGTACTTC.

Ten or more counts support this clone. The V and J genes are TRBV27 and TRBJ2-7; 10 positions agree with TRBD1. With 5 bases clipped from V and 5 bases from J, the junction kept 15 bases outside the gene matches. This CDR3 is built from 17 residues. Germline CDR1 and CDR2: MNHEY and SMNVEV (reference sequence). The CDR3 region has the DNA TGTGCCAGCAGTCCCTTTTTGGGGGACAGGGGAAAAAACGAGCAGTACTTC. Encoded protein: CASSPFLGDRGKNEQYF.

This clone was detected a few times. The rearrangement links TRBV7-9 to TRBJ2-6; 9 positions agree with TRBD1. Germline CDR1 and CDR2: SEHNR and FQNEAQ (reference sequence). V gave up 6 bases and J gave up 2 bases; unmatched junction bases: 11. This CDR3 has 18 residues. The chain's CDR3 is CASRPTRDRDTGANVLTF. CDR3 DNA: TGTGCCAGCAGGCCAACCCGGGACAGGGACACTGGGGCCAACGTCCTGACTTTC.

This chain links TRBV4-1 with TRBJ1-2; 7 positions match TRBD1. This CDR3 comprises 13 residues. From germline, CDR1 is MGHRA and CDR2 YSYEKL. V was pared by 4 bases and J by 3 bases, with 2 bases of the junction left unmatched. As DNA, the CDR3 is TGCGCCAGCAGCCTGGGACAGTACTATGGCTACACCTTC. This encodes CASSLGQYYGYTF.

The genes are TRBV4-3 and TRBJ2-1; 8 nucleotides line up with TRBD2. The CDR3 length is 16 residues. After removal of 0 bases from V and 2 bases from J, the junction contained 3 bases not matched to a gene. The germline CDR1 and CDR2 sequences are LGHNA and YSLEER. Here the CDR3 DNA reads TGCGCCAGCAGCCAAGATAGGCGGGAGGCCTACAATGAGCAGTTCTTC. Protein product: CASSQDRREAYNEQFF.